These 8 T cell receptor beta chains were all obtained from the same sample, sequenced in a study of T cell repertoires in cytomegalovirus infection. TCRdb re-called the reads with MiXCR, one entry per CDR3 protein. Of approximately 250,000 distinct CDR3 sequences in the sample, approximately 22% were seen once. The sequenced sample consisted of CD8+ T cells from PBMCs. The receptors were gathered from a human donor in good health (CMV status not recorded). Some clones in this sample may be carry-over from other donors' samples.

This clonotype was recorded a few times. The V call is TRBV12-3 or TRBV12-4, the J call TRBJ2-1, with TRBD2 identical over 9 bases. The V gene end was trimmed by 6 bases and the J gene end by 2 bases; junction bases not matched to a gene: 5. This CDR3 has 15 amino acids. The CDR3 nucleotides read TGTGCCAGCAGCCCCCTAGCGGGGCCCTACAATGAGCAGTTCTTC. Its translation: CASSPLAGPYNEQFF.

The V and J genes are TRBV5-5 and TRBJ1-1; D gene uncertain. The germline V and J ends were trimmed by 0 bases and 3 bases, with 6 bases remaining between them. The germline gives CDR1 SGHKS, CDR2 YYEKEE (reference sequence). The CDR3 sequence is 13 residues long. The CDR3 here is CASSLVPHTEAFF. The CDR3 DNA reads TGTGCCAGCAGCTTGGTGCCCCACACTGAAGCTTTCTTT.

This clonotype was counted many times. The CDR3, as DNA: TGTGCCAGCAGCTTAGATGTGGTCCTCTCCTACGAGCAGTACTTC. This sequence encodes CASSLDVVLSYEQYF. The chain combines TRBV7-8 with TRBJ2-7, with D unresolved. CDR1 is SGHVS and CDR2 is FQNEAQ in the germline V gene. The CDR3 has 15 residues. Between the trimmed V and J ends, which lost 1 base and 0 bases, there was a span of 10 bases.

The chain combines TRBV19 with TRBJ1-5, with D unresolved. Germline CDR1 is LNHDA and CDR2 is SQIVND (reference sequence). V was shortened by 5 bases and J by 5 bases, with 10 bases between the two germline ends. The CDR3 spans 13 residues. The CDR3 here is CASSSSLHQPQHF. The CDR3 nucleotides read TGTGCCAGTAGTTCTTCATTGCATCAGCCCCAGCATTTT.

This clonotype occurred many times. The chain links TRBV30 to TRBJ2-7; tentative D call: TRBD1 (5 bases). The germline V and J ends were trimmed by 3 bases and 6 bases, with 15 bases remaining between them. CDR1 GTSNPN and CDR2 SVGIG come from the germline V gene (reference sequence). CDR3 length: 13 residues. CDR3 coding DNA: TGTGCCTGGAGCGACGGCCAGGGCACCGAGCAGTACTTC. Its protein product is CAWSDGQGTEQYF.

This rearrangement joins TRBV14 to TRBJ2-1; no firm D call. This CDR3 has 13 residues. CDR1 is SGHDN, CDR2 FVKESK, per germline. V was trimmed by 0 bases and J by 10 bases, leaving 10 bases between them. The CDR3 is CASSQDWFGEQFF. The CDR3 coding sequence is TGTGCCAGCAGCCAAGATTGGTTTGGAGAGCAGTTCTTC.

This clonotype was seen at least ten times. The chain combines TRBV28 with TRBJ2-5; D not certain. The V and J ends lost 1 base and 1 base respectively, with 10 bases between them. The germline gives CDR1 MDHEN, CDR2 SYDVKM. The CDR3 runs to 15 residues. The CDR3: CASSLYRSPQETQYF. CDR3 bases: TGTGCCAGCAGTTTATATCGTAGCCCCCAAGAGACCCAGTACTTC.

This clonotype was recorded once. The V and J genes are TRBV7-4 and TRBJ2-3, with a weak D call TRBD2 (6 bases). The length of the CDR3 is 15 residues. Trimming removed 5 bases from V and 4 bases from J, with 16 bases in between. Germline CDR1 SGHVT, CDR2 SQSDAQ. CDR3 sequence: CASSPGPAGSDTQYF. The CDR3 nucleotides read TGTGCCAGCAGCCCGGGACCGGCGGGATCAGATACGCAGTATTTT.